The 25 T cell receptor beta chains given below trace back to one sample, sequenced in a study of vaccination and CD4 T cells after COVID-19. Stated treatment: approximately 9-day PBMC culture with coronavirus spike peptide pools or control peptides (ViraFEST assay). These receptors' antigens are unknown. Sequence data for DNA of cultured CD4+ T cells were generated by the Oncomine TCR Beta short-read assay. TCRdb reprocessed the PCR reads via MiXCR and lists one record per CDR3 protein. Of roughly 24,000 distinct CDR3 sequences listed, about 64% are singletons. The sequencing input was CD4+ T cells from blood, cultured in vitro. The receptors shown here come from a human donor who had recovered from COVID-19.

The rearrangement links TRBV20-1 to TRBJ1-1; D possibly corresponds to TRBD1 (5 bases). The CDR3 is 14 residues long. CDR1 and CDR2 (germline): DFQATT, SNEGSKA (reference sequence). V was shortened by 2 bases and J by 1 base, with 11 bases between the two germline ends. This CDR3 is CSARRGPPNTEAFF. Here the CDR3 DNA reads TGCAGTGCTAGAAGGGGACCCCCGAACACTGAAGCTTTCTTT.

This chain connects TRBV30 to TRBJ1-2; TRBD1 might be the D (5 bases). Germline lookup yields CDR1 GTSNPN and CDR2 SVGIG (reference sequence). This CDR3 is built from 12 residues. V was cut by 2 bases and J by 8 bases, with 12 bases left in between. CDR3 bases: TGTGCCTGGAGTACCCGCGGGGGAGGCTACACCTTC. Translated: CAWSTRGGGYTF.

J is TRBJ2-3 and V is TRBV4-2; 9 bases are shared with TRBD2. V shed 1 base, J shed 4 bases, and the junction held 9 bases outside the gene matches. Germline CDR1 and CDR2: LGHNA and YNFKEQ. CDR3 length: 17 residues. In DNA, the CDR3 is TGTGCCAGCAGCCAAGTGTTTCCAGCGGGAGGTGCAGATACGCAGTATTTT. Its translation is CASSQVFPAGGADTQYF.

This clonotype occurred a few times. The chain is built from TRBV20-1 and TRBJ1-6; D remains unclear. Between the trimmed V and J ends, which lost 0 bases and 0 bases, there was a span of 12 bases. This CDR3 contains 17 residues. Germline CDR1 and CDR2: DFQATT and SNEGSKA (reference sequence). In DNA form, the CDR3 reads TGCAGTGCTAGAGACCCCTCACAGAGCTCCTATAATTCACCCCTCCACTTT. It is translated as CSARDPSQSSYNSPLHF.

The chain uses TRBV19 and TRBJ2-1, with 7 positions matching TRBD2. This CDR3 is 16 amino acids long. The germline CDR1 and CDR2 sequences are LNHDA and SQIVND (reference sequence). Trimming cost V 2 bases and J 0 bases; bases outside gene matches: 4. The CDR3 sequence: CASSIKLAASYNEQFF. CDR3 nucleotide sequence: TGTGCCAGTAGTATAAAGCTAGCGGCCTCCTACAATGAGCAGTTCTTC.

A few counts support this clonotype. This chain connects TRBV7-2 to TRBJ1-1; no firm D call. The germline V gene encodes CDR1 SGHTA and CDR2 FQGNSA. The ends were cut back, 5 bases at V and 5 bases at J, with 12 bases in the middle. CDR3 size: 13 residues. Written as DNA, the CDR3 is TGTGCCAGCAGCAGGGTGGGGAGTACTGAAGCTTTCTTT. Protein sequence: CASSRVGSTEAFF.

CDR3 bases: TGCAGAGTAACAGGGGAAGAAGAATATGGCTACACCTTC. Amino acids: CRVTGEEEYGYTF. This sequence joins TRBV20-1 and TRBJ1-2, with TRBD1 matching 7 bases. CDR1 is DFQATT and CDR2 is SNEGSKA in the germline V gene (reference sequence). This CDR3 has 13 residues.

The chain combines TRBV6-2 or TRBV6-3 with TRBJ2-7; the D is unclear. Germline loops: CDR1 MNHEY, CDR2 SVGEGT. V dropped 0 bases and J dropped 6 bases, with 15 bases sitting between them. The length of the CDR3 is 15 residues. The CDR3 sequence is CASSYSIRRSGEQYF. Written as DNA, the CDR3 is TGTGCCAGCAGTTACTCGATTCGGCGCAGTGGCGAGCAGTACTTC.

In this sample, this clonotype turned up once. This chain links TRBV5-6 with TRBJ2-7; D unclear. This CDR3 spans 12 amino acids. Trimming took off 3 bases at V and 0 bases at J, with 4 bases between the two ends. The V gene's germline CDR1 is SGHDT and CDR2 YYEEEE. The CDR3 DNA is TGTGCCAGCAGCTACAGCTCCTACGAGCAGTACTTC. Translating gives CASSYSSYEQYF.

The chain couples TRBV7-8 to TRBJ1-5; D is unresolved. CDR3 length: 15 residues. The ends were cut back, 5 bases at V and 5 bases at J, with 16 bases in the middle. Germline V gene lookup returns CDR1 SGHVS and CDR2 FQNEAQ. The DNA of the CDR3 is TGTGCCAGCAGCCATGGGAGGGTTAAGGATCAGCCCCAGCATTTT. It specifies CASSHGRVKDQPQHF.

V is TRBV2 and J is TRBJ1-2; D is perhaps TRBD1 (5 bases). CDR1 is SNHLY, CDR2 FYNNEI, per germline. The V end lost 8 bases, the J end lost 7 bases, and 20 bases lay between the germline ends. This CDR3 is 14 amino acids long. The chain's CDR3 is CASGRQGLMGGYTF. DNA of the CDR3: TGTGCCAGCGGAAGGCAGGGCCTCATGGGTGGCTACACCTTC.

A few counts support this clonotype. An end of the junction differs from the germline gene, which may be a read error. The chain is built from TRBV7-3 and TRBJ1-6, with D possibly matching TRBD1 (6 bases). This CDR3 spans 13 amino acids. CDR1 SGHTA and CDR2 FQGTGA come from the germline V gene. The CDR3 DNA follows: TGTGCCAGCAGCACAAGGACAGATTCGCCCCTCCACTTT. Protein: CASSTRTDSPLHF.

The rearrangement links TRBV28 to TRBJ1-2, with D possibly TRBD1 on 5 matching bases. Germline assignment: CDR1 MDHEN and CDR2 SYDVKM. The CDR3 is made up of 13 amino acids. The CDR3 DNA sequence: TGTGCTTCCGGGGGTTCTCCTAACTATGGCTACACCTTC. It translates to CASGGSPNYGYTF.

As DNA, the CDR3 is TGTGCCACCAGTGATTGGGGACAGGGATTGTACGAGCAGTACTTC. Protein product: CATSDWGQGLYEQYF. The chain combines TRBV24-1 with TRBJ2-7, with 9 nucleotides matching TRBD1. The CDR3 sequence is 15 residues long. From germline, CDR1 is KGHDR and CDR2 SFDVKD. V lost 2 bases to trimming and J lost 4 bases; unmatched junction nucleotides: 5.

The chain employs TRBV6-1 and TRBJ1-5, with unresolved D. The CDR3 is 13 residues long. Germline CDR1 reads MNHNS; CDR2 reads SASEGT. The V end was cut by 0 bases, the J end by 1 base, with 1 base between. The CDR3 loop is CASSEASNQPQHF. CDR3 in DNA: TGTGCCAGCAGTGAAGCCAGCAATCAGCCCCAGCATTTT.

The J gene is TRBJ1-6, the V gene TRBV20-1; 8 nucleotides line up with TRBD1. Germline CDR1 reads DFQATT; CDR2 reads SNEGSKA (reference sequence). This CDR3 has 14 amino acids. The CDR3 sequence: CSGTGQPGNSPLHF. CDR3 DNA sequence: TGCAGCGGGACAGGCCAACCGGGTAATTCACCCCTCCACTTT.

This chain uses TRBV24-1 with TRBJ2-5; D is perhaps TRBD1 (6 bases). Germline CDR1 reads KGHDR; CDR2 reads SFDVKD. Trimming took 3 bases from V and 1 from J, leaving 14 bases between them. This CDR3 is built from 16 residues. CDR3 nucleotide sequence: TGTGCCACCAGTGATCCCGGGACAAAAGGCCAAGAGACCCAGTACTTC. It is translated as CATSDPGTKGQETQYF.

V usage is TRBV28 and J usage is TRBJ1-1; D unclear. Trimming took off 4 bases at V and 11 bases at J, with 14 bases between the two ends. The germline V gene encodes CDR1 MDHEN and CDR2 SYDVKM. This CDR3 comprises 12 residues. The CDR3: CASSSSPRIAFF. The CDR3 nucleotides are TGTGCCAGCAGTTCCAGCCCGCGGATTGCTTTCTTT.

This clonotype was counted a single time. The chain is built from TRBV12-3 or TRBV12-4 and TRBJ1-1; D may be TRBD1 (6 bases). The CDR3 is made up of 16 amino acids. The germline V and J ends were trimmed by 4 bases and 0 bases, with 15 bases remaining between them. Here the CDR3 DNA reads TGTGCCAGCAGTTCAGCCACCAGGGGCATGAACACTGAAGCTTTCTTT. Its protein is CASSSATRGMNTEAFF.

This chain connects TRBV5-6 to TRBJ2-3, with a possible D match to TRBD1 (6 bases). The CDR3 runs to 13 residues. The V gene lost 4 bases and the J gene lost 4 bases, with 10 bases spanning the gap. Germline values: CDR1 SGHDT, CDR2 YYEEEE. As DNA, the CDR3 is TGTGCCAGCAGCCAGACAGGTCCAGATACGCAGTATTTT. Amino acids: CASSQTGPDTQYF.

The V gene is TRBV24-1, the J gene TRBJ2-1; D unresolved. Trimming pared 4 bases from V and 7 bases from J, leaving 10 bases between. This CDR3 contains 13 residues. Germline CDR1 and CDR2: KGHDR and SFDVKD. CDR3 sequence (DNA): TGTGCCACCAGTGACCCCGGCCGGAATGAGCAGTTCTTC. Amino acid sequence: CATSDPGRNEQFF.

This clonotype was observed a handful of times. The CDR3 DNA follows: TGTGCCAGCAGCCGACAGGGCGGGGACACTGAAGCTTTCTTT. Translating it yields CASSRQGGDTEAFF. The chain carries TRBV7-2 and TRBJ1-1; 7 bases agree with TRBD1. V shed 5 bases, J shed 3 bases, and the junction held 6 bases outside the gene matches. There are 14 residues in the CDR3. The germline CDR1 and CDR2 sequences are SGHTA and FQGNSA.

The chain uses TRBV6-1 and TRBJ1-1; D perhaps matches TRBD1 (5 bases). V lost 4 bases, J lost 5 bases, and 14 bases lay in between. CDR1 MNHNS and CDR2 SASEGT come from the germline V gene. The length of the CDR3 is 14 residues. CDR3 amino acids: CASSAWGSETEAFF. The CDR3 bases are TGTGCCAGCAGTGCATGGGGGAGTGAGACTGAAGCTTTCTTT.

This chain joins TRBV6-1 and TRBJ2-7, with 11 nucleotides matching TRBD1. The germline V gene has CDR1 MNHNS and CDR2 SASEGT. This CDR3 comprises 14 residues. Trimming cost V 6 bases and J 6 bases; bases outside gene matches: 7. This CDR3 reads CASSRTGGWGEQYF. The CDR3 DNA is TGTGCCAGCAGCCGGACAGGGGGCTGGGGCGAGCAGTACTTC.

The genes are TRBV20-1 and TRBJ1-2, with 7 bases identical to TRBD1. The CDR3 spans 11 residues. V was clipped by 3 bases and J by 10 bases; unmatched bases: 5. CDR1 is DFQATT and CDR2 is SNEGSKA in the germline V gene (reference sequence). This CDR3 is CSASGQVVYTF. The CDR3 DNA reads TGCAGTGCTAGCGGACAGGTCGTCTACACCTTC.